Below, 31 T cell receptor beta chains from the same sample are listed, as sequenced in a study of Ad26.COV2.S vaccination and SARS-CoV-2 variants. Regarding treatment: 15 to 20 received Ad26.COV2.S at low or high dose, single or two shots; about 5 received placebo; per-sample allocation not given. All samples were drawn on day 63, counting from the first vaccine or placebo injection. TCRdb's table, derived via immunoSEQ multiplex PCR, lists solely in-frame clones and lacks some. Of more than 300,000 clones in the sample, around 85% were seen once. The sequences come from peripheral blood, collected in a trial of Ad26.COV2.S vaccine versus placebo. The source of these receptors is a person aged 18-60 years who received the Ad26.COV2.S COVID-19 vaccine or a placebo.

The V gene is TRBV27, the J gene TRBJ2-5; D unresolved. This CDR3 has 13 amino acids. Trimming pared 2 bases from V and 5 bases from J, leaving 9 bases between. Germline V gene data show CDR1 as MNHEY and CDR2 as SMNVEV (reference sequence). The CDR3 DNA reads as TGTGCCAGCAGTTTACGAGTAAAGGAGACCCAGTACTTC. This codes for CASSLRVKETQYF.

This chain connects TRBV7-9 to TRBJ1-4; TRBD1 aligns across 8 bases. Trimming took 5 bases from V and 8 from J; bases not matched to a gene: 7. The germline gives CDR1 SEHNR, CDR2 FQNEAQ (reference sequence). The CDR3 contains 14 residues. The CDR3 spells CASSPGQGGEKLFF. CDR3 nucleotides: TGTGCCAGCAGCCCTGGACAGGGTGGGGAAAAACTGTTTTTT.

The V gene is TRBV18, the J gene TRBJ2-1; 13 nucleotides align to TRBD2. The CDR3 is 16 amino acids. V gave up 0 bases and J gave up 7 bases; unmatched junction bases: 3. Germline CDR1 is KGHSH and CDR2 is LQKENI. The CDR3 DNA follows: TGTGCCAGCTCACCACCGGGACTAGCGGGGAGTAATGAGCAGTTCTTC. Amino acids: CASSPPGLAGSNEQFF.

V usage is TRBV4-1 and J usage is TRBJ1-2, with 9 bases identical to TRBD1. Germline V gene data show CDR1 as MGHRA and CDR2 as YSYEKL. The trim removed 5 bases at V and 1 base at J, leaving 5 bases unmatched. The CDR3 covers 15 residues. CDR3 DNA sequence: TGCGCCAGCAGCAATCCGGGACAGGGTAACTATGGCTACACCTTC. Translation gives CASSNPGQGNYGYTF.

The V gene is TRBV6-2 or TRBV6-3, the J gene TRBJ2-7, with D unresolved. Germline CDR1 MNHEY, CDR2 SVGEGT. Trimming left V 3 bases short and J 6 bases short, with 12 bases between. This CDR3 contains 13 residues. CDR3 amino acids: CASSYSPDREQYF. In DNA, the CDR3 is TGTGCCAGCAGTTATTCCCCTGATCGCGAGCAGTACTTC.

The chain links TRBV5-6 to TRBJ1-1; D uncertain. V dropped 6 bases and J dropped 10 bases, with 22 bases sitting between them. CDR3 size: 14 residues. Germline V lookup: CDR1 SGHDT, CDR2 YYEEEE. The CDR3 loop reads CASTPQRGRAGAFF. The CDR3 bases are TGTGCCAGCACCCCCCAGCGCGGGAGGGCGGGAGCTTTCTTT. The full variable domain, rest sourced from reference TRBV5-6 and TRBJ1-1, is DAGVTQSPTHLIKTRGQQVTLRCSPKSGHDTVSWYQQALGQGPQFIFQYYEEEERQRGNFPDRFSGHQFPNYSSELNVNALLLGDSALYLCASTPQRGRAGAFFGQGTRLTVV.

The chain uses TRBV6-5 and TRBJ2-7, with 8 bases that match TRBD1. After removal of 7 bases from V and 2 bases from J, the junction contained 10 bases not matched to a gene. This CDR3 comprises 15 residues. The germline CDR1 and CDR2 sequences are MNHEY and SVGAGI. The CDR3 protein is CASTRGGTGTYEQYF. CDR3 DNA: TGTGCCAGCACCAGGGGTGGGACAGGCACCTACGAGCAGTACTTC.

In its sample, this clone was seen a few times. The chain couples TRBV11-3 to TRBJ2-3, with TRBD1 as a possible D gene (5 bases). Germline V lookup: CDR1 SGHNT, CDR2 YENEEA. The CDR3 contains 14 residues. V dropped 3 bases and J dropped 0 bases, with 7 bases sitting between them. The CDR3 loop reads CASSLTASTDTQYF. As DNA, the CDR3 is TGTGCCAGCAGCTTGACAGCAAGCACAGATACGCAGTATTTT.

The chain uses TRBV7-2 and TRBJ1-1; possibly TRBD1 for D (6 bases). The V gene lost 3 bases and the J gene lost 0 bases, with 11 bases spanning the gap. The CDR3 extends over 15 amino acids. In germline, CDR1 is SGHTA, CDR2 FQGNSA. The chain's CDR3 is CASSFSGVMNTEAFF. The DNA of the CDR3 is TGTGCCAGCAGCTTCTCAGGGGTCATGAACACTGAAGCTTTCTTT.

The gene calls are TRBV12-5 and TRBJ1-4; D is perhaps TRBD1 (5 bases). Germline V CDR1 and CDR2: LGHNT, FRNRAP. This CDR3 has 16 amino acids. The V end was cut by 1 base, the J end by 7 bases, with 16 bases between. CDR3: CASGLAVGGGGEKLFF. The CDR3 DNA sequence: TGTGCTAGTGGTTTGGCGGTGGGGGGAGGAGGTGAAAAACTGTTTTTT.

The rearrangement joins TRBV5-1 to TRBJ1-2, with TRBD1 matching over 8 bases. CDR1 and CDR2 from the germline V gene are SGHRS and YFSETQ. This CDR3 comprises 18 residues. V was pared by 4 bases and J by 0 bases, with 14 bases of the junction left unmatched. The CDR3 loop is CASSPPGTGQLANYGYTF. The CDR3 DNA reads TGCGCCAGCAGCCCGCCCGGGACAGGACAATTAGCTAACTATGGCTACACCTTC.

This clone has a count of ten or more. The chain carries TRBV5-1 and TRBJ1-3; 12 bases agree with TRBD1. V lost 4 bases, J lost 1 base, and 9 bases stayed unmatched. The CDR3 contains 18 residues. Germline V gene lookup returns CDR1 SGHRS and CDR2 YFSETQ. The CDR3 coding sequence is TGCGCCAGCAGCACGGGACAGGGGGCGTGGGGTTCTGGAAACACCATATATTTT. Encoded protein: CASSTGQGAWGSGNTIYF.

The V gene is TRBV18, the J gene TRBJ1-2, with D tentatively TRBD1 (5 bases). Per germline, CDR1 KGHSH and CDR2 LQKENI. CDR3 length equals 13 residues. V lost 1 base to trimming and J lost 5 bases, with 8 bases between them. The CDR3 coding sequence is TGTGCCAGCTCACCACTCAGGGATTATGGCTACACCTTC. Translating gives CASSPLRDYGYTF.

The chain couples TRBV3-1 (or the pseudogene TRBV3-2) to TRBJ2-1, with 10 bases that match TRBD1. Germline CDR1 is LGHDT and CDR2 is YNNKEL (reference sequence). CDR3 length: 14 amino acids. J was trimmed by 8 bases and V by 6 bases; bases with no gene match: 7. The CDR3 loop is CASREGQGPDEQFF. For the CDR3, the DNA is TGTGCCAGCAGGGAGGGACAGGGGCCGGATGAGCAGTTCTTC.

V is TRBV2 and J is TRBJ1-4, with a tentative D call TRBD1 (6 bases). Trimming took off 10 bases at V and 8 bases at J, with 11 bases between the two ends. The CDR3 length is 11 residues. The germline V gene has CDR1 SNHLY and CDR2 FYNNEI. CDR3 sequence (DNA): TGTGCCACAGGGGCGTACGAAAAACTGTTTTTT. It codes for CATGAYEKLFF.

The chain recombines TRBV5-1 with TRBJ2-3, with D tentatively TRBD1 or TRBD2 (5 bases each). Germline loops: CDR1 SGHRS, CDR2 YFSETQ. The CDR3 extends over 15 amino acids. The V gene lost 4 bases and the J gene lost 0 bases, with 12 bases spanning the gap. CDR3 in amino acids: CASSPRGASTDTQYF. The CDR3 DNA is TGCGCCAGCAGCCCAAGAGGGGCGAGCACAGATACGCAGTATTTT.

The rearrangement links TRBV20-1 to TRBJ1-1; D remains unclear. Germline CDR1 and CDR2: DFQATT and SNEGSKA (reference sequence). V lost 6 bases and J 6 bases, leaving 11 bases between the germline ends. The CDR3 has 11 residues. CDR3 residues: CSARKFPEAFF. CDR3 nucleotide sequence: TGCAGTGCCCGGAAATTCCCTGAAGCTTTCTTT.

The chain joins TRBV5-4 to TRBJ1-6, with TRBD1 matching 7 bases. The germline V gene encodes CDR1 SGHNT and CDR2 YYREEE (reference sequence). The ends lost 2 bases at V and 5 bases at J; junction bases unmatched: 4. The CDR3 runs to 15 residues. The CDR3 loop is CASSLAQGNNSPLHF. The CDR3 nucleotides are TGTGCCAGCAGCTTAGCACAGGGGAATAATTCACCCCTCCACTTT.

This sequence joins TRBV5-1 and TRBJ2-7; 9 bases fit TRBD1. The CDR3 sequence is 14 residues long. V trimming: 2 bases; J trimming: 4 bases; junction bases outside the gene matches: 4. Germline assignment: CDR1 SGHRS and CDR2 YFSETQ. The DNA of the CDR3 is TGCGCCAGCAGCTTCGGGACAGGGCGGTACGAGCAGTACTTC. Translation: CASSFGTGRYEQYF.

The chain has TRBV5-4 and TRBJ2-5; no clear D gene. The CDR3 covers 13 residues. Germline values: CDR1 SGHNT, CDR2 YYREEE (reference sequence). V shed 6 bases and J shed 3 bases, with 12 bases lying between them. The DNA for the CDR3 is TGTGCCAGCACCGCTCAAAACGAAGAGACCCAGTACTTC. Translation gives CASTAQNEETQYF. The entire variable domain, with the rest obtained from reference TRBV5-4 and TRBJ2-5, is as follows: ETGVTQSPTHLIKTRGQQVTLRCSSQSGHNTVSWYQQALGQGPQFIFQYYREEENGRGNFPPRFSGLQFPNYSSELNVNALELDDSALYLCASTAQNEETQYFGPGTRLLVL.

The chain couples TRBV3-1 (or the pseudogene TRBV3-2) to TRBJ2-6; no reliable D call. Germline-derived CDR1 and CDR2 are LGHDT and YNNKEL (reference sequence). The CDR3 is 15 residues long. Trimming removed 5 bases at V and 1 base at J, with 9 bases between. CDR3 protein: CASSSKWSGANVLTF. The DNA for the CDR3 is TGTGCCAGCAGCTCCAAATGGTCTGGGGCCAACGTCCTGACTTTC.

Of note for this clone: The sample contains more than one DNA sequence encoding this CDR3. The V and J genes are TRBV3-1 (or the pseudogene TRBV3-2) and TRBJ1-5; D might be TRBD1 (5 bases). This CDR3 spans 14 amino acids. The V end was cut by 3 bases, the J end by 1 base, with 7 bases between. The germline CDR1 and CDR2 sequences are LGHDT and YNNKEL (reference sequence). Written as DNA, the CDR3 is TGTGCCAGCAGCCAGCGGGGGAGCAATCAGCCCCAGCATTTT. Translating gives CASSQRGSNQPQHF.

CDR3: CASRGGGLTDTQYF. CDR3 nucleotides: TGTGCCAGCAGAGGCGGGGGGCTCACAGATACGCAGTATTTT. The chain employs TRBV2 and TRBJ2-3; 8 bases map to TRBD2. In germline, CDR1 is SNHLY, CDR2 FYNNEI. The CDR3 totals 14 residues. J gave up 2 bases and V 6 bases, and 4 bases lay outside the gene matches.

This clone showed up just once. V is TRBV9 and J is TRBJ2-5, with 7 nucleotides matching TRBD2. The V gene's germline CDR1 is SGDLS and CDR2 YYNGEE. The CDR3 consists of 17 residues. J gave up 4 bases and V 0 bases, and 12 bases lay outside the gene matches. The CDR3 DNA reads TGTGCCAGCAGCGTAGCTGGGCGGGGGAAGGGCGCAGAGACCCAGTACTTC. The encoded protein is CASSVAGRGKGAETQYF.

CDR3 coding DNA: TGTGCCAGCAGTGTTGAGGGGAGTGACACTGAAGCTTTCTTT. Protein product: CASSVEGSDTEAFF. V is TRBV2 and J is TRBJ1-1, with D possibly matching TRBD1 (5 bases). With 4 bases removed from V and 3 bases from J, the gap between germline ends came to 12 bases. Looked up from germline, CDR1 is SNHLY and CDR2 is FYNNEI. The CDR3 spans 14 residues.

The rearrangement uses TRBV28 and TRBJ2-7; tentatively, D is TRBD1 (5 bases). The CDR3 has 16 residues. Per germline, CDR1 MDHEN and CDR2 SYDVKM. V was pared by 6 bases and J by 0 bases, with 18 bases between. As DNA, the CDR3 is TGTGCCAGCAGCCTAGGGGCGGCCGGAAGCTCCTACGAGCAGTACTTC. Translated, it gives CASSLGAAGSSYEQYF. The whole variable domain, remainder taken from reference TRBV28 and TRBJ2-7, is DVKVTQSSRYLVKRTGEKVFLECVQDMDHENMFWYRQDPGLGLRLIYFSYDVKMKEKGDIPEGYSVSREKKERFSLILESASTNQTSMYLCASSLGAAGSSYEQYFGPGTRLTVT.

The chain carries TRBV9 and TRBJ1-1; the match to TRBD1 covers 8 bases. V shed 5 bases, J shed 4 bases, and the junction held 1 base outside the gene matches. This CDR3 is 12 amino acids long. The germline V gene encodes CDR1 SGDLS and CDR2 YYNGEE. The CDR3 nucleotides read TGTGCCAGCAGTACAGGGGGCACTGAAGCTTTCTTT. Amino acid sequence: CASSTGGTEAFF.

CDR3 nucleotides: TGTGCCAGCACCCCCTTAGCTCACTCTGGGGCCAACGTCCTGACTTTC. Encoded protein: CASTPLAHSGANVLTF. The V and J genes are TRBV5-6 and TRBJ2-6, with unresolved D. Germline V lookup: CDR1 SGHDT, CDR2 YYEEEE. V was pared by 6 bases and J by 0 bases, with 13 bases between. This CDR3 contains 16 residues. Combining the CDR3 with reference TRBV5-6 and TRBJ2-6 gives the whole variable domain DAGVTQSPTHLIKTRGQQVTLRCSPKSGHDTVSWYQQALGQGPQFIFQYYEEEERQRGNFPDRFSGHQFPNYSSELNVNALLLGDSALYLCASTPLAHSGANVLTFGAGSRLTVL.

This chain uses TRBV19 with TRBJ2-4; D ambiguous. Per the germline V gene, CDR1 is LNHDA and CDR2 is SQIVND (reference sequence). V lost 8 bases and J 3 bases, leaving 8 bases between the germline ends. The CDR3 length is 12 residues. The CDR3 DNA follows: TGTGCCAGTGGCCTCGGCAAAAACATTCAGTACTTC. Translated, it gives CASGLGKNIQYF.

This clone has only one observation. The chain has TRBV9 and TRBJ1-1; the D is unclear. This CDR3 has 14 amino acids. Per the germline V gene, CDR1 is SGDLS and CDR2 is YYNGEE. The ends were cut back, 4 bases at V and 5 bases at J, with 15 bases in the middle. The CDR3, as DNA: TGTGCCAGCAGCCCTCAAAGCGGTTGGACTGAAGCTTTCTTT. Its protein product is CASSPQSGWTEAFF. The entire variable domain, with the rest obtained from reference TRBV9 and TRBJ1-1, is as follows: DSGVTQTPKHLITATGQRVTLRCSPRSGDLSVYWYQQSLDQGLQFLIQYYNGEERAKGNILERFSAQQFPDLHSELNLSSLELGDSALYFCASSPQSGWTEAFFGQGTRLTVV.

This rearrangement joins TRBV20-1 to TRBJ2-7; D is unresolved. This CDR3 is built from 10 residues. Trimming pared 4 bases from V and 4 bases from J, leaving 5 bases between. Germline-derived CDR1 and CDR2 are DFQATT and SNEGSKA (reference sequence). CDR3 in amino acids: CSANQYEQYF. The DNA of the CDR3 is TGCAGTGCTAATCAGTACGAGCAGTACTTC.